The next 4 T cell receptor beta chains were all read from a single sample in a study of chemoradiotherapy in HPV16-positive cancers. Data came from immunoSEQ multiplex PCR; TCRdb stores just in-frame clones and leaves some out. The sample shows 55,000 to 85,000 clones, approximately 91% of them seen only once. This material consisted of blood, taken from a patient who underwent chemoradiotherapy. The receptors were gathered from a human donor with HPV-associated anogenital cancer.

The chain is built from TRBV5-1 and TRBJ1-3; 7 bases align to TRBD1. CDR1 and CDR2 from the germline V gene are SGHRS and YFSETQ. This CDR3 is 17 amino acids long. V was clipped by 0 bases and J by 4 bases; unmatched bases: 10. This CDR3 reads CASSLGQGRGAGNTIYF. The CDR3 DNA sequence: TGCGCCAGCAGCTTGGGACAGGGAAGGGGTGCGGGAAACACCATATATTTT.

This chain's CDR3 is CASSQDFGPSVYF. The DNA for the CDR3 is TGTGCCAGCAGCCAAGATTTCGGCCCCTCGGTATACTTC. The J gene is TRBJ2-7, the V gene TRBV4-2; D is uncertain. Deletions cut 0 bases from V and 13 bases from J, with 16 bases between. Germline V lookup: CDR1 LGHNA, CDR2 YNFKEQ. This CDR3 has 13 residues.

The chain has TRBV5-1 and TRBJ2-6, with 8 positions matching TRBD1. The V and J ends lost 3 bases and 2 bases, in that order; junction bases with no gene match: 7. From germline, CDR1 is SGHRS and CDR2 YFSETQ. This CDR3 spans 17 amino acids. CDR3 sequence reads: CASSSLDRAAGANVLTF. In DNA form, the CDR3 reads TGCGCCAGCAGCTCCCTGGACAGGGCCGCTGGGGCCAACGTCCTGACTTTC.

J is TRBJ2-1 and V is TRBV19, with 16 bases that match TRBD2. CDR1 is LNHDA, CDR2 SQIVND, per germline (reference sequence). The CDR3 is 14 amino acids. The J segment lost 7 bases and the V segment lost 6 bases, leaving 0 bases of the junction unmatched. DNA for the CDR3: TGTGCCAGTAGGGGACTAGCGGGAGGGAATGAGCAGTTCTTC. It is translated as CASRGLAGGNEQFF. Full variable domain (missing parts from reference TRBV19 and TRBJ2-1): DGGITQSPKYLFRKEGQNVTLSCEQNLNHDAMYWYRQDPGQGLRLIYYSQIVNDFQKGDIAEGYSVSREKKESFPLTVTSAQKNPTAFYLCASRGLAGGNEQFFGPGTRLTVL.